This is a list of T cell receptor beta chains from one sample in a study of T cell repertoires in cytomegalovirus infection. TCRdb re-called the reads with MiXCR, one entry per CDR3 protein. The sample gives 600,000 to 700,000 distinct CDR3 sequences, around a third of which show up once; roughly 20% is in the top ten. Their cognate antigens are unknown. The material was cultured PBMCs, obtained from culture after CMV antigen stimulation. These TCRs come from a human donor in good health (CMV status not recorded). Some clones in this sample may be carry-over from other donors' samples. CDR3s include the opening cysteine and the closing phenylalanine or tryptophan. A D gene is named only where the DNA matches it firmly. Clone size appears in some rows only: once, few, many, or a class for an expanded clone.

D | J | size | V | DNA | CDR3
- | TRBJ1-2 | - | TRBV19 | TGTGCCAGTAGTATGGGGTCTTCGGGAGGCTACACCTTC | CASSMGSSGGYTF
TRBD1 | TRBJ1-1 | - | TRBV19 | TGTGCCAGTGGCTACCCACAGGGGAAGGTCGCTGAAGCTTTCTTT | CASGYPQGKVAEAFF
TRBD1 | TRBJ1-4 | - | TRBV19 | TGTGCCAGTAGTACGCGGGACAGGGGGCCAACTAATGAAAAACTGTTTTTT | CASSTRDRGPTNEKLFF
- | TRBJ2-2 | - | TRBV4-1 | TGCGCCAGCAGCCTCCGGGGCCAGGCGAACACCGGGGAGCTGTTTTTT | CASSLRGQANTGELFF
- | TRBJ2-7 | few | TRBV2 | TGTGCCAGCAGTGCCGGCCGTCCCTACGAGCAGTACTTC | CASSAGRPYEQYF
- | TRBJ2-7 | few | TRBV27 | TGTGCCAGCAGTCGGCTGGGACCGACCTACGAGCAGTACTTC | CASSRLGPTYEQYF
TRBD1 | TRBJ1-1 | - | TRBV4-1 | TGCGCCAGCAGCCAAGCACCTCCGGGACAGGGGAACACTGAAGCTTTCTTT | CASSQAPPGQGNTEAFF
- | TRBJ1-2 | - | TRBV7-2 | TGTGCCAGCAGCTTCGACAGGTCCTCGTATTATGGCTACACCTTC | CASSFDRSSYYGYTF
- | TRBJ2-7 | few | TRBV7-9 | TGTGCCAGCAGCTCGGGGCTTCGGGTCCGAGGGCAGTACTTC | CASSSGLRVRGQYF
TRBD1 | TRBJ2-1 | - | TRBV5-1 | TGCGCCAGCAGCTTCCTAGGACAGGGGGCGTACAATGAGCAGTTCTTC | CASSFLGQGAYNEQFF
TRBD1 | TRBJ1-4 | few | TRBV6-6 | TGTGCCAGCTTTAGACAGGGCAACGAAAAACTGTTTTTT | CASFRQGNEKLFF
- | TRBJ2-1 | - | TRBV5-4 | TGTGCCAGCAGCTTCAACAGCAATGAGCAGTTCTTC | CASSFNSNEQFF
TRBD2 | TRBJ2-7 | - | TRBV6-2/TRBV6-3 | TGTGCCAGCAGTTACAGGCTCCGGACTAGCGATGGCTACGAGCAGTACTTC | CASSYRLRTSDGYEQYF
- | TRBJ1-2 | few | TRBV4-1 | TGCGCCAGCAGCCAATATTCAGTCACTTACTATGGCTACACCTTC | CASSQYSVTYYGYTF
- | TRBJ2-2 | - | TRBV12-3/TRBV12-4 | TGTGCCAGCACCGTGGGCCCTTTTCGGGGGGAGCTGTTTTTT | CASTVGPFRGELFF
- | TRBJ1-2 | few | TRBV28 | TGTGCCAGCAGGAAAGCACAGGCTAACTATGGCTACACCTTC | CASRKAQANYGYTF
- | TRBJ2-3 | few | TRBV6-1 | TGTGCCAGCAGTGAAATGGGTACGCAGTATTTT | CASSEMGTQYF
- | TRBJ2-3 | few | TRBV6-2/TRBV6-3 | TGTGCCAGCAGCCGGACTATACGCACAGATACGCAGTATTTT | CASSRTIRTDTQYF
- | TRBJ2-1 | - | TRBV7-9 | TGTGCCAGCAGCTTAACATCGACACACAATGAGCAGTTCTTC | CASSLTSTHNEQFF
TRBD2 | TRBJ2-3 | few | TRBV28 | TGTGCCAGCAGCCCTTCCTCCTTCGGGACTAACACAGATACGCAGTATTTT | CASSPSSFGTNTDTQYF
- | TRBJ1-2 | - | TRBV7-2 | TGTGCCAGCAGCACTCGGGACACTCTGATCCATGGCTACACCTTC | CASSTRDTLIHGYTF
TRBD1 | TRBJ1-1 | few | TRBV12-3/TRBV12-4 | TGTGCCAGCAGATTATCGGGACAGGGAGAGGCTTTCTTT | CASRLSGQGEAFF
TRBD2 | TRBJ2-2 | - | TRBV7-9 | TGTGCCAGCAGCTCCGAAACTAGCGGGAGTGAAACCGGGGAGCTGTTTTTT | CASSSETSGSETGELFF
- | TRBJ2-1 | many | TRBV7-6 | TGTGCCAGCAGCTTAAGGGTTGGCGGGGAATCCTACAATGAGCAGTTCTTC | CASSLRVGGESYNEQFF
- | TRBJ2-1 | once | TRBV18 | TGTGCCAGCTCAACCGGGACACACTCCTACAATGAGCAGTTCTTC | CASSTGTHSYNEQFF
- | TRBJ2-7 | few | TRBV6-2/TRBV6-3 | TGTGCCAGCAGGGACGACGGGAAAACCTACGAGCAGTACTTC | CASRDDGKTYEQYF
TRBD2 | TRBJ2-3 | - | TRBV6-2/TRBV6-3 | TGTGCCGCCAATAGCGGGGGCCTTTCGCGAGATACGCAGTATTTT | CAANSGGLSRDTQYF
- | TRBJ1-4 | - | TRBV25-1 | TGTGCCAGCAGCGACCGGAGGGGCCTCCTTAATGAAAAACTGTTTTTT | CASSDRRGLLNEKLFF
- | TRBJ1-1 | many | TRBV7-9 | TGTGCCAGCAGCTCCACGTGGGATGAAGCTTTCTTT | CASSSTWDEAFF
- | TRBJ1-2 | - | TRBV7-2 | TGTGCCAGCAGCTTAGAAATAGGGGGAGCCAACTATGGCTACACCTTC | CASSLEIGGANYGYTF
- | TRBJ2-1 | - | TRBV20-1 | TGCAGTGCTACGGCGGCCAATGAGCAGTTCTTC | CSATAANEQFF
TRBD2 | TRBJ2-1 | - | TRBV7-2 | TGTGCCAGCAGCTTAGTGGCGGGGGGCGGTAACAATGAGCAGTTCTTC | CASSLVAGGGNNEQFF
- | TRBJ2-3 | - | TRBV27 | TGTGCCAGCGTGGGGGGCGGGAGATCAGATACGCAGTATTTT | CASVGGGRSDTQYF
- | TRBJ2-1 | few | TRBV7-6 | TGTGCCAGCAGCCAAAAGGGAATTGAGCAGTTCTTC | CASSQKGIEQFF
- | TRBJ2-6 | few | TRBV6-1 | TGTGCCAGCAGGCAGTCTGGGGCCAACGTCCTGACTTTC | CASRQSGANVLTF